This is a list of T cell receptor beta chains from one sample in a study of blood T cell repertoires in COVID-19. Profiled with immunoSEQ multiplex PCR; TCRdb holds only in-frame clones, not every one. The table lists roughly 150,000 clones, approximately 85% of them singletons. Sequences were obtained from peripheral blood. These receptors were collected from a woman older than 75 with COVID-19, enrolled during active disease. Both conserved end residues are part of each CDR3. The order of the fields is D gene, V gene, clone size, J gene, CDR3 DNA, CDR3 protein. A D gene is named only where the DNA matches it firmly. Rows give clone size only sometimes, using once, few, many, or a class for an expanded clone.

d_gene: NA
v_gene: TRBV4-2
abundance: NA
j_gene: TRBJ2-1
CDR3nt: TGTGCCAGCAGCCCATCGGGGACTGTGAATGAGCAGTTCTTC
CDR3aa: CASSPSGTVNEQFF

d_gene: NA
v_gene: TRBV5-4
abundance: NA
j_gene: TRBJ1-2
CDR3nt: TGTGCCAGCCGGCCGGGGGGGCGCCTTTTCTTTGGTGGCTACACCTTC
CDR3aa: CASRPGGRLFFGGYTF

d_gene: TRBD2
v_gene: TRBV27
abundance: NA
j_gene: TRBJ2-6
CDR3nt: TGTGCCAGCAGCCGGCGCCTAGCGGGAGGTGGGGCCAACGTCCTGACTTTC
CDR3aa: CASSRRLAGGGANVLTF

d_gene: TRBD1
v_gene: TRBV19
abundance: NA
j_gene: TRBJ2-5
CDR3nt: TGTGCCAGTGGGACAGGTTTTGGAGAGACCCAGTACTTC
CDR3aa: CASGTGFGETQYF

d_gene: NA
v_gene: TRBV21-1
abundance: NA
j_gene: TRBJ2-5
CDR3nt: TGTGCCAGCAGCAAGCCCCGGGACACCCTGCAAGAGACCCAGTACTTC
CDR3aa: CASSKPRDTLQETQYF

d_gene: NA
v_gene: TRBV18
abundance: NA
j_gene: TRBJ2-7
CDR3nt: TGTGCCAGCTCAAGAGCAGGGTCCTACGAGCAGTACTTC
CDR3aa: CASSRAGSYEQYF

d_gene: NA
v_gene: TRBV2
abundance: NA
j_gene: TRBJ2-3
CDR3nt: TGTGCCAGCACAAGCACAGATACGCAGTATTTT
CDR3aa: CASTSTDTQYF

d_gene: NA
v_gene: TRBV4-1
abundance: NA
j_gene: TRBJ2-7
CDR3nt: TGCGCCAGCAGCCAAGCAGGACAGCACTCCTACGAGCAGTACTTC
CDR3aa: CASSQAGQHSYEQYF

d_gene: TRBD1
v_gene: TRBV6-5
abundance: NA
j_gene: TRBJ1-1
CDR3nt: TGTGCCAGCAGCGGAGTACAGGGGGTAGGTGAAGCTTTCTTT
CDR3aa: CASSGVQGVGEAFF

d_gene: NA
v_gene: TRBV30
abundance: NA
j_gene: TRBJ1-5
CDR3nt: TGTGCCTGGAGATACGGGGGGACTGCCGATAGCAATCAGCCCCAGCATTTT
CDR3aa: CAWRYGGTADSNQPQHF

d_gene: NA
v_gene: TRBV19
abundance: NA
j_gene: TRBJ2-1
CDR3nt: TGTGCCAGTAGTCTCCGATGGAGCGATGAGCAGTTCTTC
CDR3aa: CASSLRWSDEQFF

d_gene: TRBD1
v_gene: TRBV18
abundance: NA
j_gene: TRBJ1-2
CDR3nt: TGTGCCAGCTCACCAATCTCCACAGGGGAGCCCTATGGCTACACCTTC
CDR3aa: CASSPISTGEPYGYTF

d_gene: TRBD1
v_gene: TRBV4-3
abundance: NA
j_gene: TRBJ1-6
CDR3nt: TGCGCCAGCAGCCAAGCGACAGGGGGGGGATATAATTCACCCCTCCACTTT
CDR3aa: CASSQATGGGYNSPLHF

d_gene: TRBD2
v_gene: TRBV18
abundance: few
j_gene: TRBJ2-3
CDR3nt: TGTGCCAGCTCACTGTCGCGGGGGGGCACAGATACGCAGTATTTT
CDR3aa: CASSLSRGGTDTQYF

d_gene: NA
v_gene: TRBV5-4
abundance: NA
j_gene: TRBJ2-5
CDR3nt: TGTGCCAGCAGCCTTCGACAGCCAACCGTAGAGACCCAGTACTTC
CDR3aa: CASSLRQPTVETQYF

d_gene: TRBD2
v_gene: TRBV5-1
abundance: NA
j_gene: TRBJ2-5
CDR3nt: TGCGCCAGCAGCTTGGTGGGACTAGCGGGAGGGCCGTACCAAGAGACCCAGTACTTC
CDR3aa: CASSLVGLAGGPYQETQYF

d_gene: TRBD1
v_gene: TRBV6-2/TRBV6-3
abundance: once
j_gene: TRBJ1-2
CDR3nt: TGTGCCAGCAGTGGGACAGGCTATGGCTACACCTTC
CDR3aa: CASSGTGYGYTF

d_gene: TRBD1
v_gene: TRBV11-1
abundance: NA
j_gene: TRBJ1-1
CDR3nt: TGTGCCAGCAGGTCATGGGACAGAAAAAACACTGAAGCTTTCTTT
CDR3aa: CASRSWDRKNTEAFF

d_gene: TRBD1
v_gene: TRBV5-8
abundance: NA
j_gene: TRBJ2-5
CDR3nt: TGTGCCAGCAGCTTAGCCGGGACAGTTATAGAGACCCAGTACTTC
CDR3aa: CASSLAGTVIETQYF

d_gene: NA
v_gene: TRBV28
abundance: few
j_gene: TRBJ1-5
CDR3nt: TGTGCCATCAGTCGGGTGGGGCCCCAGCATTTT
CDR3aa: CAISRVGPQHF

d_gene: NA
v_gene: TRBV5-4
abundance: NA
j_gene: TRBJ2-3
CDR3nt: TGTGCCAGCAGCCCCCGGGCGACAGTCAGCACAGATACGCAGTATTTT
CDR3aa: CASSPRATVSTDTQYF

d_gene: NA
v_gene: TRBV24-1
abundance: NA
j_gene: TRBJ2-1
CDR3nt: TGTGCCACCAGTGATTTAGGGGGAGGGGCCTACAATGAGCAGTTCTTC
CDR3aa: CATSDLGGGAYNEQFF

d_gene: NA
v_gene: TRBV7-2
abundance: NA
j_gene: TRBJ2-3
CDR3nt: TGTGCCAGCAGCTTAAGGAGGGCTAGTGTGTCAGATACGCAGTATTTT
CDR3aa: CASSLRRASVSDTQYF

d_gene: TRBD2
v_gene: TRBV7-2
abundance: NA
j_gene: TRBJ2-1
CDR3nt: TGTGCCAGCAGCTTAGATCGAGCGGGGGGCAATGAGCAGTTCTTC
CDR3aa: CASSLDRAGGNEQFF

d_gene: NA
v_gene: TRBV4-2
abundance: NA
j_gene: TRBJ1-1
CDR3nt: TGTGCCAGCAGCCTCCGGGAGACCCTTAACACTGAAGCTTTCTTT
CDR3aa: CASSLRETLNTEAFF

d_gene: NA
v_gene: TRBV28
abundance: NA
j_gene: TRBJ1-5
CDR3nt: TGTGCCAGCAGTCCGACCGCCGGCGGAAGCAATCAGCCCCAGCATTTT
CDR3aa: CASSPTAGGSNQPQHF

d_gene: NA
v_gene: TRBV2
abundance: few
j_gene: TRBJ2-7
CDR3nt: TGTGCCAGCAGTGAGGGGGCCGAGCAGTACTTC
CDR3aa: CASSEGAEQYF

d_gene: TRBD1
v_gene: TRBV3-1/TRBV3-2
abundance: NA
j_gene: TRBJ1-2
CDR3nt: TGTGCCAGCGGCAGGGGGGATGGCTACACCTTC
CDR3aa: CASGRGDGYTF

d_gene: TRBD1
v_gene: TRBV3-1/TRBV3-2
abundance: NA
j_gene: TRBJ2-7
CDR3nt: TGTGCCAGCAGCCAAGAACAGGGGGCCTACGAGCAGTACTTC
CDR3aa: CASSQEQGAYEQYF

d_gene: TRBD1
v_gene: TRBV5-1
abundance: NA
j_gene: TRBJ1-5
CDR3nt: TGCGCCAGCAGCCCGGGACAGGTTAGCAATCAGCCCCAGCATTTT
CDR3aa: CASSPGQVSNQPQHF

d_gene: TRBD1
v_gene: TRBV27
abundance: NA
j_gene: TRBJ2-7
CDR3nt: TGTGCCAGCAGTAAGACAGGGTCCTACGAGCAGTACTTC
CDR3aa: CASSKTGSYEQYF